Reported below is one T cell receptor (beta chain). The antigen is undetermined. Time point indicated: cycle 4 day 1 (C4D1), after about 6 weeks of nivolumab. Exposure to brentuximab vedotin varied, and each patient had relapsed following autologous stem cell transplantation. Assay: immunoSEQ multiplex PCR; the TCRdb copy retains only in-frame clones and omits some. The data contain 25,000 to 30,000 clones, about 82% of them singletons. The data derive from a study of PD-1 blockade in classical Hodgkin lymphoma. Study-wide findings and caveats: A reduction in baseline TCR diversity was reportedly seen in newly diagnosed patients relative to healthy donors. Repertoire differences lack defined causes, possibly disease activity or prior therapy.

The germline CDR1 and CDR2 sequences are SGHDT and YYEEEE. Trimming removed 0 bases from V and 3 bases from J; junction bases left unmatched: 4. The CDR3 covers 16 residues. Sequencing used peripheral blood mononuclear cells (PBMCs), obtained before the fourth cycle of nivolumab. The receptor was derived from a human donor with classical Hodgkin lymphoma. The chain links TRBV5-6 to TRBJ2-3, with 10 positions matching TRBD2. The CDR3 protein is CASSLGPSGRTDTQYF. In DNA form, the CDR3 reads TGTGCCAGCAGCTTGGGTCCTAGCGGGAGAACAGATACGCAGTATTTT.